This TCR beta chain came from a study of T-cell memory formation after mild COVID-19. Study observations and caveats: CM and EM subsets held most contracting CD4+ clones; EMRA held CD8+ ones.

TCR alpha and TCR beta cDNA libraries carrying sample barcodes and UMIs were produced by 5'RACE using constant-segment primers. TCRdb passed the 5' RACE reads through MiXCR, listing each CDR3 protein once. The table lists about 130,000 distinct CDR3 sequences, around 25% of them singletons. Germline values: CDR1 SGHDT, CDR2 YYEEEE. The CDR3 has 12 amino acids. Trimming removed 2 bases from V and 7 bases from J, with 7 bases in between. This clonotype was counted a few times. What it binds is not known. Material for sequencing was PBMCs or a T cell subset sorted from them (not recorded which). This TCR came from an adult woman who had mild COVID-19 (a few samples of this study predate the infection). Cell type and time point are not known. The rearrangement uses TRBV5-6 and TRBJ2-1; D unclear. The CDR3 DNA sequence: TGTGCCAGCAGCTTTGTTGATAATGAGCAGTTCTTC. Translation: CASSFVDNEQFF. Filled out from reference TRBV5-6 and TRBJ2-1, the complete variable domain reads DAGVTQSPTHLIKTRGQQVTLRCSPKSGHDTVSWYQQALGQGPQFIFQYYEEEERQRGNFPDRFSGHQFPNYSSELNVNALLLGDSALYLCASSFVDNEQFFGPGTRLTVL.